A single sample gave rise to the 3 T cell receptor beta chains below, sequenced in a study of blood T cell repertoires in COVID-19. TCRdb's table, derived via immunoSEQ multiplex PCR, lists solely in-frame clones and lacks some. The data contain roughly 63,000 clones, 70% to 80% of them singletons. Sequences were obtained from peripheral blood. These receptors came from a human donor in a cohort sampled during active COVID-19.

The CDR3 nucleotides are TGTGCCAGCTCACCACCTCAGGGAGGCTCCTATAATTCACCCCTCCACTTT. Its translation is CASSPPQGGSYNSPLHF. V and J are TRBV18 and TRBJ1-6, with D possibly being TRBD1 (5 bases). This CDR3 has 17 amino acids. Germline CDR1 KGHSH, CDR2 LQKENI. Trimming removed 0 bases at V and 0 bases at J, with 9 bases between.

The rearrangement joins TRBV5-1 to TRBJ1-1, with D unresolved. The germline V and J ends were trimmed by 5 bases and 7 bases, with 15 bases remaining between them. Per germline, CDR1 SGHRS and CDR2 YFSETQ. This CDR3 has 13 amino acids. The CDR3 coding sequence is TGCGCCAGCAGAGCGAACACGGGAAATGAAGCTTTCTTT. Translation: CASRANTGNEAFF.

The J gene is TRBJ2-1, the V gene TRBV30; no clear D gene. Germline V lookup: CDR1 GTSNPN, CDR2 SVGIG (reference sequence). Trimming took 2 bases from V and 6 from J, leaving 5 bases between them. There are 11 residues in the CDR3. CDR3 DNA sequence: TGTGCCTGGAGTTCTCGCAATGAGCAGTTCTTC. This translates into CAWSSRNEQFF.